Listed below are T cell receptor beta chains from one sample, sequenced in a study of control samples from healthy donors and cancer patients. Clones were read by immunoSEQ multiplex PCR, and TCRdb kept only the in-frame ones, dropping some. The repertoire holds 50,000 to 55,000 clones, with approximately 89% as singletons. The sequenced material came from PBMCs. The receptors stem from a man aged 40-49 years with colorectal cancer. Both conserved end residues are part of each CDR3. Each record gives: CDR3 length, J gene, V gene, CDR3 protein.

len: 12
j_gene: TRBJ1-1
v_gene: TRBV18
CDR3aa: CASSIPDTEAFF

len: 14
j_gene: TRBJ1-3
v_gene: TRBV27
CDR3aa: CASSPRRNGNTIYF

len: 16
j_gene: TRBJ1-2
v_gene: TRBV13
CDR3aa: CASSLSYGQVNYGYTF

len: 16
j_gene: TRBJ2-6
v_gene: TRBV6-2/TRBV6-3
CDR3aa: CASSYAGDSGANVLTF

len: 15
j_gene: TRBJ2-3
v_gene: TRBV18
CDR3aa: CASSLDRANTDTQYF

len: 13
j_gene: TRBJ1-1
v_gene: TRBV7-2
CDR3aa: CASSLLLYTEAFF

len: 14
j_gene: TRBJ2-7
v_gene: TRBV7-9
CDR3aa: CASSPPRTTYEQYF

len: 18
j_gene: TRBJ2-6
v_gene: TRBV7-2
CDR3aa: CASSPPSREAAGANVLTF

len: 14
j_gene: TRBJ2-1
v_gene: TRBV7-8
CDR3aa: CASNNIGRADEQFF

len: 15
j_gene: TRBJ2-7
v_gene: TRBV14
CDR3aa: CASSLRAGLAYEQYF

len: 12
j_gene: TRBJ1-5
v_gene: TRBV30
CDR3aa: CAWSAPLGPQHF

len: 11
j_gene: TRBJ2-4
v_gene: TRBV29-1
CDR3aa: CSVEQGDIQYF

len: 15
j_gene: TRBJ2-1
v_gene: TRBV2
CDR3aa: CASTNEGSSYNEQFF

len: 13
j_gene: TRBJ1-1
v_gene: TRBV6-2/TRBV6-3
CDR3aa: CASSYGRAGEAFF

len: 16
j_gene: TRBJ2-5
v_gene: TRBV27
CDR3aa: CASKIRTGGESETQYF

len: 15
j_gene: TRBJ2-5
v_gene: TRBV11-2
CDR3aa: CASSTGTGAWETQYF

len: 14
j_gene: TRBJ2-2
v_gene: TRBV10-3
CDR3aa: CAISEQDLTGELFF

len: 14
j_gene: TRBJ2-7
v_gene: TRBV27
CDR3aa: CASSFGQGPYEQYF

len: 14
j_gene: TRBJ1-6
v_gene: TRBV7-8
CDR3aa: CASSRPTWNSPLHF

len: 14
j_gene: TRBJ1-4
v_gene: TRBV5-1
CDR3aa: CASSMDSDNEKLFF

len: 21
j_gene: TRBJ1-2
v_gene: TRBV30
CDR3aa: CAWSHKRTGSVVTSANYGYTF

len: 14
j_gene: TRBJ1-1
v_gene: TRBV24-1
CDR3aa: CATSDPGGGTEAFF

len: 14
j_gene: TRBJ2-7
v_gene: TRBV4-1
CDR3aa: CASSQEAGLVEQYF

len: 16
j_gene: TRBJ2-7
v_gene: TRBV7-9
CDR3aa: CASSFLGGRGSYEQYF